This TCR beta chain comes out of a study of T cells in Graves' hyperthyroidism and ophthalmopathy. Whole-study results and caveats: Blood also showed most of the thyroid clonotypes that were expanded above 0.001.

This clonotype has at least ten counts. No antigen is known for it. Germline V gives CDR1 SQVTM, CDR2 ANQGSEA. The CDR3 is made up of 13 amino acids. Unmatched junction bases numbered 1, after V lost 4 bases and J lost 4 bases. The CDR3 regions of TCR beta were amplified from RNA transcripts. Initially, a first-round RT-PCR of the TCR CDR3 employed the HTBI primer set. From the multiplex PCR reads, TCRdb called clonotypes with MiXCR, one entry per CDR3 protein. The sample contains roughly 570,000 distinct CDR3 sequences, roughly 46% of which appear only once. Hyperthyroidism of Graves' type that showed no ophthalmopathy progression within 18 months was stable.

The sample consisted of peripheral blood or thyroid tissue (not recorded which). V gene TRBV29-1 combines with J gene TRBJ1-5, with 10 bases lining up with TRBD1. The receptor was derived from a woman aged 18-30 years with Graves' hyperthyroidism. The CDR3, as DNA: TGCAGCGTTGGGGGACAGGGGAATCAGCCCCAGCATTTT. Translating it yields CSVGGQGNQPQHF.